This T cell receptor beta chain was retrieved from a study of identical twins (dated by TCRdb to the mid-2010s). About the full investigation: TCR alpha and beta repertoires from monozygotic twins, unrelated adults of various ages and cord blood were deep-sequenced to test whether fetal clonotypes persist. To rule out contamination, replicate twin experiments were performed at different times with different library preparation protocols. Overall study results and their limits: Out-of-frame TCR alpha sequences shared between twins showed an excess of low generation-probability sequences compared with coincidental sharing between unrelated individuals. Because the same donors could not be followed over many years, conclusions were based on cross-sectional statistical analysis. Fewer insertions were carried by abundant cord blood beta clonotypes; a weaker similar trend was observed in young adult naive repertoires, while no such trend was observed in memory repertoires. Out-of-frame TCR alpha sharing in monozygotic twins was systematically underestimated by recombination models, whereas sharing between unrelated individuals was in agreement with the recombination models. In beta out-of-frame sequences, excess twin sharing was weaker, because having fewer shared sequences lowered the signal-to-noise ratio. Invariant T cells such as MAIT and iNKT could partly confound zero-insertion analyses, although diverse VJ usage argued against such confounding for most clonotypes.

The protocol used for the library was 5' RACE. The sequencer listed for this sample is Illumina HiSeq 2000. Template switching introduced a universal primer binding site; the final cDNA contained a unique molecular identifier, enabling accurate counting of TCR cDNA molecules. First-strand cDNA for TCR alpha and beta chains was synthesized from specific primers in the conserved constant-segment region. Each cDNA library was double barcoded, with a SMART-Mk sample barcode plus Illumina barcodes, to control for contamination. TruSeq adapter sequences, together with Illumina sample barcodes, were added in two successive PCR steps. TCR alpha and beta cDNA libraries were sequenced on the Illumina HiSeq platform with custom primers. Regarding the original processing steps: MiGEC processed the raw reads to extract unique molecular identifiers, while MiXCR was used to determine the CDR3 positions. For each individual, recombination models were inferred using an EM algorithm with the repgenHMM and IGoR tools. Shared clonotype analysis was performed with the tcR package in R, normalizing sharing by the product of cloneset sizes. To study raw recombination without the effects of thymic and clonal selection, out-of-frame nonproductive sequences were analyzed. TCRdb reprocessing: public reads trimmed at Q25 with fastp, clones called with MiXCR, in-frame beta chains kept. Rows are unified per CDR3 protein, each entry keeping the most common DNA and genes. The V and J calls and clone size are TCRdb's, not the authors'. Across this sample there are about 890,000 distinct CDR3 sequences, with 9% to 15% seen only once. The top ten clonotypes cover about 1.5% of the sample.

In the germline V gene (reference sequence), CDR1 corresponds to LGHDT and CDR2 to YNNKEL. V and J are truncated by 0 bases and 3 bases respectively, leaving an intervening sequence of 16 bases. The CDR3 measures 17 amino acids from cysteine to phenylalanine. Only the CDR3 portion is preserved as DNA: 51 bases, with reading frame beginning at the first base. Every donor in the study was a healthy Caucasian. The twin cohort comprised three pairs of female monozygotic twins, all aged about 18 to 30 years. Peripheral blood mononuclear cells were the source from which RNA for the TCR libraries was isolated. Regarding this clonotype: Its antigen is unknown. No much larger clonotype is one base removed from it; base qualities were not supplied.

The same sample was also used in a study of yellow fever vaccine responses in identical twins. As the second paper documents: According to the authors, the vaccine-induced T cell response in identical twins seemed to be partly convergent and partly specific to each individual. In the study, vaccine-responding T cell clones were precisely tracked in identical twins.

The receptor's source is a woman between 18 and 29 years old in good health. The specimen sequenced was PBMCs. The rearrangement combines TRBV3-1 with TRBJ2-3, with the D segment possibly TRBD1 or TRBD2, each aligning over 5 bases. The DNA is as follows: TGTGCCAGCAGCCAAGATTGGGACGGCGGACTGACAGATACGCAGTATTTT. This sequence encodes CASSQDWDGGLTDTQYF.